Shown below are 3 T cell receptor beta chains from a single sample sequenced in a study of blood T cell repertoires in COVID-19. Profiling relied on immunoSEQ multiplex PCR, and the TCRdb table lists in-frame clones only, not all of them. The repertoire holds about 210,000 clones, with roughly 87% as singletons. The sequencing input was PBMCs or T cells enriched from blood (not recorded which). The receptors come from a man aged 18 to 30 with acute COVID-19.

The V gene is TRBV19, the J gene TRBJ2-7; a possible D gene is TRBD2 (6 bases). This CDR3 is built from 15 residues. Trimming removed 6 bases at V and 5 bases at J, with 20 bases between. CDR1 is LNHDA and CDR2 is SQIVND in the germline V gene (reference sequence). This CDR3 reads CASSTLGGGVHEQYF. CDR3 in DNA: TGTGCCAGTAGCACCCTAGGAGGAGGGGTCCACGAGCAGTACTTC.

The V and J genes are TRBV10-3 and TRBJ1-5, with 8 bases lining up with TRBD1. The CDR3 covers 15 residues. Germline CDR1 and CDR2: ENHRY and SYGVKD. Unmatched junction bases numbered 4, after V lost 0 bases and J lost 6 bases. The CDR3 here is CAISESTGVGQPQHF. The CDR3 DNA sequence: TGTGCCATCAGTGAGTCGACAGGGGTTGGTCAGCCCCAGCATTTT.

The genes are TRBV7-8 and TRBJ1-2; TRBD1 might be the D (5 bases). The length of the CDR3 is 15 residues. The germline V and J ends were trimmed by 5 bases and 6 bases, with 19 bases remaining between them. In germline, CDR1 is SGHVS, CDR2 FQNEAQ. The CDR3 is CASSQSTAAPHGYTF. For the CDR3, the DNA is TGTGCCAGCAGCCAGTCGACAGCCGCTCCACATGGCTACACCTTC.